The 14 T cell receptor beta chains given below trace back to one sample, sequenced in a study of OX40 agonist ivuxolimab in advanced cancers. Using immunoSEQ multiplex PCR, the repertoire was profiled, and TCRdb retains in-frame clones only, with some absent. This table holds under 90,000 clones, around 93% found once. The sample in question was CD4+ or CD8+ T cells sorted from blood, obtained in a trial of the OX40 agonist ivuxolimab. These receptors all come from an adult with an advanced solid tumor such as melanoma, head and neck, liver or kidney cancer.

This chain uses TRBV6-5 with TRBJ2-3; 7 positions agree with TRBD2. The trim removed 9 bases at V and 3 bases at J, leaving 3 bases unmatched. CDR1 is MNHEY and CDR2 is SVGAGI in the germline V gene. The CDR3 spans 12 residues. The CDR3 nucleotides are TGTGCCAGGAGGGAGGGGACAGATACGCAGTATTTT. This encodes CARREGTDTQYF.

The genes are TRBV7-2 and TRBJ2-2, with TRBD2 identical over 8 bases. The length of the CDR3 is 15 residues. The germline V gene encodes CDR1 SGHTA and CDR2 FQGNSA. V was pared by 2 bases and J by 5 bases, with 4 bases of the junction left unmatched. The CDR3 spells CASSLYGGATGELFF. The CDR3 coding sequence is TGTGCCAGCAGCTTATACGGGGGGGCAACCGGGGAGCTGTTTTTT.

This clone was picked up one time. The CDR3 reads CASSTWREGLSEQYF. The CDR3, as DNA: TGTGCCAGCAGCACCTGGCGGGAGGGCCTGTCCGAGCAGTACTTC. The chain has TRBV5-4 and TRBJ2-7; 9 positions match TRBD2. The germline V gene has CDR1 SGHNT and CDR2 YYREEE (reference sequence). This CDR3 region has 15 residues. V lost 4 bases, J lost 6 bases, and 11 bases stayed unmatched.

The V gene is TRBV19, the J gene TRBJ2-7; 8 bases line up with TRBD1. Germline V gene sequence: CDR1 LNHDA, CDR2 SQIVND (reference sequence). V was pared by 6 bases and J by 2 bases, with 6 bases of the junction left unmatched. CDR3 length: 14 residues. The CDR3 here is CASRPDRGTYEQYF. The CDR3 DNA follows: TGTGCCAGTAGACCCGACAGGGGAACCTACGAGCAGTACTTC. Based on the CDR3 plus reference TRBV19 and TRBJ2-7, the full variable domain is DGGITQSPKYLFRKEGQNVTLSCEQNLNHDAMYWYRQDPGQGLRLIYYSQIVNDFQKGDIAEGYSVSREKKESFPLTVTSAQKNPTAFYLCASRPDRGTYEQYFGPGTRLTVT.

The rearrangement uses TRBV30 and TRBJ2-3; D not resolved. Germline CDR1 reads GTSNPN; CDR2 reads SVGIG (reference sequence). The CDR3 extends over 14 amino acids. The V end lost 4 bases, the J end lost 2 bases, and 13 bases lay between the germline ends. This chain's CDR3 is CAWTSRVLTDTQYF. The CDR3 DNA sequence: TGTGCCTGGACTTCTCGGGTGCTCACAGATACGCAGTATTTT. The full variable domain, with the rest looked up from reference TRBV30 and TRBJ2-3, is SQTIHQWPATLVQPVGSPLSLECTVEGTSNPNLYWYRQAAGRGLQLLFYSVGIGQISSEVPQNLSASRPQDRQFILSSKKLLLSDSGFYLCAWTSRVLTDTQYFGPGTRLTVL.

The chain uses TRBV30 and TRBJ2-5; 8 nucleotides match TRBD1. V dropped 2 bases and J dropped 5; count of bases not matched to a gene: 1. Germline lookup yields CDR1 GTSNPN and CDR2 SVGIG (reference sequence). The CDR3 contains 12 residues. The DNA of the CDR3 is TGTGCCTGGAGTCGGACAGGGGAGACCCAGTACTTC. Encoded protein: CAWSRTGETQYF. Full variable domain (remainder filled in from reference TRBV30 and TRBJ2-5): SQTIHQWPATLVQPVGSPLSLECTVEGTSNPNLYWYRQAAGRGLQLLFYSVGIGQISSEVPQNLSASRPQDRQFILSSKKLLLSDSGFYLCAWSRTGETQYFGPGTRLLVL.

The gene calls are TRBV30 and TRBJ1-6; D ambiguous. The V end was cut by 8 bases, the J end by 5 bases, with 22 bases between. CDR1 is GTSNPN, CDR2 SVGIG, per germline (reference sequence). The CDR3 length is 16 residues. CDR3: CANGRIGDLNNSPLHF. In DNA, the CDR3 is TGTGCCAACGGACGGATAGGCGACCTGAATAATTCACCCCTCCACTTT.

In DNA, the CDR3 is TGTGCCAGCAGCTTAGACGGGCAGGGGGGTTACAATGAGCAGTTCTTC. Its translation is CASSLDGQGGYNEQFF. The gene calls are TRBV11-2 and TRBJ2-1; a weak D match, TRBD1 (7 bases). Germline loops: CDR1 SGHAT, CDR2 FQNNGV. V was cut by 0 bases and J by 4 bases, with 13 bases left in between. The CDR3 sequence is 16 residues long. The variable domain in full, completed from reference TRBV11-2 and TRBJ2-1, reads EAGVAQSPRYKIIEKRQSVAFWCNPISGHATLYWYQQILGQGPKLLIQFQNNGVVDDSQLPKDRFSAERLKGVDSTLKIQPAKLEDSAVYLCASSLDGQGGYNEQFFGPGTRLTVL.

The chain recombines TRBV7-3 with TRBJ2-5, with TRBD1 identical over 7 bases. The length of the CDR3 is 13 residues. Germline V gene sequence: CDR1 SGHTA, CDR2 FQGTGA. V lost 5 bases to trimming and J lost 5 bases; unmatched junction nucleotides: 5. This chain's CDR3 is CASSKGQVETQYF. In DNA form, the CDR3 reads TGTGCCAGCAGCAAAGGACAGGTCGAGACCCAGTACTTC.

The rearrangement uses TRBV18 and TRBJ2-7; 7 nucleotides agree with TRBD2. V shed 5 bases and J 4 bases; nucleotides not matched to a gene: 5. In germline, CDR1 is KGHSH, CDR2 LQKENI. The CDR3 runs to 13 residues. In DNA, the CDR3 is TGTGCCAGCTCATCGGGGGGAGGTTACGAGCAGTACTTC. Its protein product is CASSSGGGYEQYF.

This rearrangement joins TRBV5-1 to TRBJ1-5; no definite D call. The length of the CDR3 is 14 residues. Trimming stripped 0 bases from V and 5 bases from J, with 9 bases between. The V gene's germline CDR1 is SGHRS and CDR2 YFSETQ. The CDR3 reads CASSLGGIYQPQHF. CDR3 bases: TGCGCCAGCAGCTTGGGGGGTATCTATCAGCCCCAGCATTTT.

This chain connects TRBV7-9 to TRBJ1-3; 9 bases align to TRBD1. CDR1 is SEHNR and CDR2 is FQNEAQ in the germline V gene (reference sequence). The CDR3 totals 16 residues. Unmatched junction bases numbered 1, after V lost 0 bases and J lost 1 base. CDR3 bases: TGTGCCAGCAGCTTAGCCGGGACAGGGTCTGGAAACACCATATATTTT. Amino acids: CASSLAGTGSGNTIYF.

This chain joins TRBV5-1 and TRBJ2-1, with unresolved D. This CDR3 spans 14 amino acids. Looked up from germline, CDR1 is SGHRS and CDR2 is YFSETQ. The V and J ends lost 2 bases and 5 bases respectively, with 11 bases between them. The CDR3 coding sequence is TGCGCCAGCAGCTTAACTACAAGCAACAATGAGCAGTTCTTC. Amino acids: CASSLTTSNNEQFF. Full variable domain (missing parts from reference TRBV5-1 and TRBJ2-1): KAGVTQTPRYLIKTRGQQVTLSCSPISGHRSVSWYQQTPGQGLQFLFEYFSETQRNKGNFPGRFSGRQFSNSRSEMNVSTLELGDSALYLCASSLTTSNNEQFFGPGTRLTVL.

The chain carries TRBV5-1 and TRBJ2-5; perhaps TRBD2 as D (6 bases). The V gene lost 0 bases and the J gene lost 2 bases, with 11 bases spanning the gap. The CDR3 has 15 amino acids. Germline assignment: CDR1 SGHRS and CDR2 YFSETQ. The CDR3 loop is CASSLVAGTQETQYF. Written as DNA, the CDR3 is TGCGCCAGCAGCTTGGTGGCGGGGACGCAAGAGACCCAGTACTTC. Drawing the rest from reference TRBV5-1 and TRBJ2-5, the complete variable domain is KAGVTQTPRYLIKTRGQQVTLSCSPISGHRSVSWYQQTPGQGLQFLFEYFSETQRNKGNFPGRFSGRQFSNSRSEMNVSTLELGDSALYLCASSLVAGTQETQYFGPGTRLLVL.